This T cell receptor beta chain was profiled in a study of CD8+ T cells in alopecia areata. cDNA prepared by RNA extraction and subsequent reverse transcription served as the template for sequencing. Assay: immunoSEQ multiplex PCR; the TCRdb copy retains only in-frame clones and omits some. The sample shows around 200,000 clones, roughly 59% of them seen only once. Sequenced material: CD4+ T cells sorted from blood, taken at week 0. This receptor was obtained from a human donor with alopecia areata.

In nucleotides, the CDR3 is TGTGCCAGCAGCTTAGCCGGGACTAGCGGGGGCAACACAGATACGCAGTATTTT. Its protein is CASSLAGTSGGNTDTQYF. The chain links TRBV11-2 to TRBJ2-3; TRBD2 agrees at 14 bases. The CDR3 is made up of 18 amino acids. From germline, CDR1 is SGHAT and CDR2 FQNNGV. After removal of 1 base from V and 2 bases from J, the junction contained 5 bases not matched to a gene.